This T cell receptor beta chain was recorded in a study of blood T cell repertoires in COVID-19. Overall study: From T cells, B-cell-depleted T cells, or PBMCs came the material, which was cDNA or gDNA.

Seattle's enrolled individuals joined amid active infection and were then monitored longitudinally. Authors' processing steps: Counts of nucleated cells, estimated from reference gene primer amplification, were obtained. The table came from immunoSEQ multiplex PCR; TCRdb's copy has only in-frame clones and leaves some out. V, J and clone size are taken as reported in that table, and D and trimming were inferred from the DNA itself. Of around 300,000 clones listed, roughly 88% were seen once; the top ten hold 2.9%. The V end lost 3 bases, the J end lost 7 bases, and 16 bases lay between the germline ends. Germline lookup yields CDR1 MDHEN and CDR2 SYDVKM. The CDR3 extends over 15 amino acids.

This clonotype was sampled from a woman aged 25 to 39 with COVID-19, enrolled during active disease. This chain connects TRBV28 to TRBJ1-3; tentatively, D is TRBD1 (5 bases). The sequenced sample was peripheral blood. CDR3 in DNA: TGTGCCAGCAGTTTGCAGGACGGGGGAGGCAACACCATATATTTT. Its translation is CASSLQDGGGNTIYF.